This T cell receptor beta chain was documented in a study of OX40 agonist ivuxolimab in advanced cancers. This table comes from immunoSEQ multiplex PCR, and its TCRdb copy is limited to in-frame clones, with some not included. Here the sample spans approximately 100,000 clones, just over 90% being singletons. Trimming left V 5 bases short and J 8 bases short, with 18 bases between. The CDR3 consists of 14 residues. Looked up from germline, CDR1 is SEHNR and CDR2 is FQNEAQ (reference sequence). The rearrangement links TRBV7-9 to TRBJ1-2; D may be TRBD1 (5 bases). The source was CD4+ or CD8+ T cells sorted from blood, collected in a trial of the OX40 agonist ivuxolimab. The TCR was taken from an adult with an advanced solid tumor such as melanoma, head and neck, liver or kidney cancer. In DNA form, the CDR3 reads TGTGCCAGCAGCACAGACAGTTTCTCTGTGGGCTACACCTTC. This gives the protein CASSTDSFSVGYTF.